This section outlines one T cell receptor (beta chain) sequence together with its context. Alopecia areata patients provided lesional scalp punch biopsies and peripheral blood. Cell sorting was applied to PBMCs, and CD4+ and CD8+ T cells were collected. Trimming left V 5 bases short and J 9 bases short, with 8 bases between. The length of the CDR3 is 11 residues. CDR1 is SGHRS and CDR2 is YFSETQ in the germline V gene. This entry is derived from a study of CD8+ T cells in alopecia areata. As for the study in general: Patients took tofacitinib for 6 to 18 months, followed by 6 drug-free months.

cDNA reverse transcribed from extracted RNA served as the sequencing template. Only in-frame clones appear in the TCRdb table, and some are missing; sequencing was by immunoSEQ multiplex PCR. The sample consists of about 150,000 clones, 45% to 55% of them appearing once. Sequencing was performed on CD8+ T cells sorted from blood, taken at week 0. This sequence was found in a human donor with alopecia areata. V usage is TRBV5-1 and J usage is TRBJ2-2; D uncertain. CDR3 loop: CASRDSRELFF. The CDR3 DNA reads TGCGCCAGCAGAGATAGCCGGGAGCTGTTTTTT.